The 7 T cell receptor beta chains reported below all come from one sample, sequenced in a study of cytomegalovirus exposure and HLA in healthy donors. PCR used 60 Vbeta primers and 13 Jbeta primers. The assay was immunoSEQ multiplex PCR, and TCRdb's table has in-frame clones only and misses some. This sample has 100,000 to 150,000 clones; approximately 80% occur once, and the top ten carry around 1.3%. The sequencing sample was made of PBMCs. Receptor source: a girl aged 2-9 years in good health and CMV-seronegative.

The chain employs TRBV30 and TRBJ2-7; 9 positions agree with TRBD2. Germline V gene data show CDR1 as GTSNPN and CDR2 as SVGIG (reference sequence). Losses at the gene ends were 5 bases for V and 3 bases for J; bases not matched to a gene: 14. The CDR3 is 16 residues long. This CDR3 is CAWGSGLAGINYEQYF. The DNA of the CDR3 is TGTGCCTGGGGGTCCGGTCTAGCGGGGATCAACTACGAGCAGTACTTC.

This chain links TRBV7-2 with TRBJ2-7; D might be TRBD2 (6 bases). This CDR3 region has 12 residues. Trimming left V 2 bases short and J 4 bases short, with 6 bases between. Looked up from germline, CDR1 is SGHTA and CDR2 is FQGNSA. The CDR3 DNA follows: TGTGCCAGCAGCTTACGGGGGTACGAGCAGTACTTC. Translation: CASSLRGYEQYF.

The V call is TRBV9, the J call TRBJ2-7; 9 nucleotides match TRBD1. With V trimmed by 3 bases and J by 6 bases, 10 bases remained unmatched. This CDR3 spans 15 amino acids. The V gene's germline CDR1 is SGDLS and CDR2 YYNGEE. The DNA for the CDR3 is TGTGCCAGCAGCGCGACGGGACAGGGAAACGGCGAGCAGTACTTC. It translates to CASSATGQGNGEQYF.

The chain joins TRBV19 to TRBJ1-1; tentative D call: TRBD1 (5 bases). This CDR3 region has 13 residues. The V end was cut by 6 bases, the J end by 1 base, with 9 bases between. Looked up from germline, CDR1 is LNHDA and CDR2 is SQIVND (reference sequence). CDR3 sequence (DNA): TGTGCCAGTAGGACGGGGGGGAACACTGAAGCTTTCTTT. Translating it yields CASRTGGNTEAFF.

The V and J genes are TRBV27 and TRBJ1-5; maybe TRBD1 (5 bases). The germline CDR1 and CDR2 sequences are MNHEY and SMNVEV (reference sequence). Trimming took off 6 bases at V and 6 bases at J, with 12 bases between the two ends. The CDR3 totals 13 residues. CDR3 coding DNA: TGTGCCAGCAGCCCCGGGGGGGTTCAGCCCCAGCATTTT. Residues: CASSPGGVQPQHF.

This chain links TRBV4-1 with TRBJ2-3; D uncertain. Trimming took off 0 bases at V and 0 bases at J, with 16 bases between the two ends. Germline V lookup: CDR1 MGHRA, CDR2 YSYEKL. The CDR3 is made up of 18 amino acids. This CDR3 is CASSQDRAPGASTDTQYF. CDR3 sequence (DNA): TGCGCCAGCAGCCAAGATCGCGCCCCCGGTGCTAGCACAGATACGCAGTATTTT.

This chain joins TRBV28 and TRBJ2-3; weak D call: TRBD2 (5 bases). The germline CDR1 and CDR2 sequences are MDHEN and SYDVKM. This CDR3 contains 11 residues. Deletions cut 8 bases from V and 8 bases from J, with 11 bases between. In DNA form, the CDR3 reads TGTGCCAGCCGGACTCGGAGTACGCAGTATTTT. Its protein is CASRTRSTQYF.